These 32 T cell receptor beta chains came from one sample sequenced in a study of cytomegalovirus exposure and HLA in healthy donors listed by TCRdb under 2017. Preparation of the library involved the immunoSEQ multiplex PCR assay. For the multiplex PCR, a mixture combining 60 forward primers for TCR Vbeta segments and 13 reverse primers for TCR Jbeta segments was used. TCRdb provides this immuneACCESS table in a form limited to in-frame rearrangements. Some clones are lacking; in checked studies, under half of them reflect an unresolved V gene, and why the rest are absent is not known. This sample lists roughly 120,000 clones; around 77% were detected once. The ten most abundant clones make up 5.8% of the sample. Sequenced sample: PBMCs. Receptor source: a man in his late teens or twenties in good health and CMV-seropositive.

The chain links TRBV5-4 to TRBJ1-4; D is unresolved. The CDR3 is made up of 15 amino acids. Germline V lookup: CDR1 SGHNT, CDR2 YYREEE (reference sequence). The V gene lost 4 bases and the J gene lost 6 bases, with 16 bases spanning the gap. CDR3 in amino acids: CASSLPGSRDEKLFF. In DNA, the CDR3 is TGTGCCAGCAGCCTACCGGGTTCGAGGGATGAAAAACTGTTTTTT.

The chain uses TRBV27 and TRBJ1-5; tentative D call: TRBD1 (6 bases). This CDR3 is built from 14 residues. Germline V gene data show CDR1 as MNHEY and CDR2 as SMNVEV (reference sequence). Trimming stripped 6 bases from V and 6 bases from J, with 15 bases between. CDR3 amino acids: CASRGTGNSQPQHF. The CDR3 DNA reads as TGTGCCAGCAGAGGAACAGGGAATTCTCAGCCCCAGCATTTT.

The rearrangement links TRBV30 to TRBJ2-3, with 10 bases aligning to TRBD2. This CDR3 is 15 amino acids long. After removal of 2 bases from V and 3 bases from J, the junction contained 5 bases not matched to a gene. Germline-derived CDR1 and CDR2 are GTSNPN and SVGIG (reference sequence). This CDR3 is CAWSRLAGVTDTQYF. The CDR3 DNA follows: TGTGCCTGGAGTAGGCTAGCGGGAGTGACAGATACGCAGTATTTT. Drawing the rest from reference TRBV30 and TRBJ2-3, the complete variable domain is SQTIHQWPATLVQPVGSPLSLECTVEGTSNPNLYWYRQAAGRGLQLLFYSVGIGQISSEVPQNLSASRPQDRQFILSSKKLLLSDSGFYLCAWSRLAGVTDTQYFGPGTRLTVL.

The CDR3 is CASSLVAASTDTQYF. The CDR3 nucleotides are TGTGCCAGCAGCTTAGTTGCGGCTAGCACAGATACGCAGTATTTT. The chain is built from TRBV7-9 and TRBJ2-3, with D unresolved. Germline V gives CDR1 SEHNR, CDR2 FQNEAQ (reference sequence). V was cut by 1 base and J by 0 bases, with 8 bases left in between. This CDR3 is built from 15 residues.

CDR3 in amino acids: CASSLGQGASEAFF. The CDR3 nucleotides read TGCGCCAGCAGCTTGGGACAGGGGGCATCTGAAGCTTTCTTT. The rearrangement joins TRBV5-1 to TRBJ1-1; 10 nucleotides align to TRBD1. Germline trimming cut 0 bases from V and 6 bases from J; bases unmatched to any gene: 2. Germline assignment: CDR1 SGHRS and CDR2 YFSETQ. The CDR3 extends over 14 amino acids.

The J gene is TRBJ2-5, the V gene TRBV18; 8 nucleotides align to TRBD1. CDR3 length: 14 residues. Germline trimming cut 5 bases from V and 2 bases from J; bases unmatched to any gene: 4. Germline CDR1 reads KGHSH; CDR2 reads LQKENI. The CDR3: CASSAWDRQETQYF. As DNA, the CDR3 is TGTGCCAGCTCAGCCTGGGACAGGCAAGAGACCCAGTACTTC.

About this clone: One junction end disagrees with the germline gene, perhaps due to a read error. The chain employs TRBV7-7 and TRBJ2-2; D is undetermined. Germline CDR1 SSHAT, CDR2 FNYEAQ (reference sequence). This CDR3 is 16 amino acids long. Here the CDR3 DNA reads TGTGCTAGCAGCTCACTGCTAACGTCGAACACCGGGGAGCTGTTTTTT. Translation gives CASSSLLTSNTGELFF.

In this sample, this clone turned up a few times. The genes are TRBV30 and TRBJ2-7; 11 positions agree with TRBD2. J lost 9 bases, V lost 3 bases, and 7 bases had no gene match. CDR1 and CDR2 (germline): GTSNPN, SVGIG (reference sequence). The length of the CDR3 is 13 residues. CDR3 in amino acids: CAWRSLGTSGQYF. CDR3 nucleotides: TGTGCCTGGAGGTCTTTAGGGACTAGCGGGCAGTACTTC.

V usage is TRBV30 and J usage is TRBJ1-2; tentative D call: TRBD1 (5 bases). V shed 3 bases and J shed 8 bases, with 13 bases lying between them. Per the germline V gene, CDR1 is GTSNPN and CDR2 is SVGIG (reference sequence). The CDR3 has 12 residues. The CDR3 reads CAWRSYSGGYTF. For the CDR3, the DNA is TGTGCCTGGAGATCGTATTCAGGGGGCTACACCTTC.

This chain joins TRBV6-5 and TRBJ1-1; D ambiguous. Per the germline V gene, CDR1 is MNHEY and CDR2 is SVGAGI. V gave up 6 bases and J gave up 2 bases, with 16 bases separating them. The CDR3 extends over 15 amino acids. Written as DNA, the CDR3 is TGTGCCAGCAGCCTAAGGTTGGAGAGAAACACTGAAGCTTTCTTT. Translation: CASSLRLERNTEAFF.

V is TRBV25-1 and J is TRBJ2-2, with a possible D match to TRBD2 (6 bases). This CDR3 has 15 amino acids. V lost 6 bases to trimming and J lost 0 bases, with 11 bases between them. Per germline, CDR1 MGHDK and CDR2 SYGVNS. The CDR3 sequence is CASRRGLPNTGELFF. The CDR3, as DNA: TGTGCCAGCAGGCGGGGACTTCCGAACACCGGGGAGCTGTTTTTT.

The chain couples TRBV4-1 to TRBJ1-5, with 7 bases lining up with TRBD1. Germline trimming cut 5 bases from V and 5 bases from J; bases unmatched to any gene: 9. CDR1 is MGHRA, CDR2 YSYEKL, per germline. The CDR3 covers 15 residues. The CDR3 region is CASSFYGTDDQPQHF. DNA for the CDR3: TGCGCCAGCAGCTTTTACGGGACAGATGATCAGCCCCAGCATTTT.

The CDR3 loop is CAPNRENTQYF. The CDR3, as DNA: TGTGCCCCGAACAGGGAAAATACGCAGTATTTT. The chain recombines TRBV21-1 with TRBJ2-3; the D call TRBD1 from the table was never checked on the DNA. TRBV21-1 is noted as a pseudogene. CDR3 length: 11 residues.

This clone has a single count. The DNA of the CDR3 is TGTGCCAGCAGCGTAGAGGGGACTAGCGCCTACAATGAGCAGTTCTTC. It specifies CASSVEGTSAYNEQFF. This chain joins TRBV9 and TRBJ2-1; 10 bases line up with TRBD2. The CDR3 consists of 16 residues. From germline, CDR1 is SGDLS and CDR2 YYNGEE. Unmatched junction bases numbered 2, after V lost 0 bases and J lost 2 bases.

Only a few counts were recorded for this clone. The chain couples TRBV10-3 to TRBJ2-7; 7 nucleotides agree with TRBD1. The CDR3 is 15 amino acids. Germline CDR1 ENHRY, CDR2 SYGVKD. Trimming cost V 2 bases and J 1 base; bases outside gene matches: 5. The CDR3, as DNA: TGTGCCATCAGTGAGATACAGGGGTCTTCCTACGAGCAGTACTTC. Residues: CAISEIQGSSYEQYF.

The rearrangement uses TRBV30 and TRBJ1-1; D is undetermined. V lost 2 bases, J lost 1 base, and 8 bases lay in between. From germline, CDR1 is GTSNPN and CDR2 SVGIG (reference sequence). The CDR3 totals 13 residues. As DNA, the CDR3 is TGTGCCTGGAGTCTTGGGCCGAACACTGAAGCTTTCTTT. Translation gives CAWSLGPNTEAFF.

This chain joins TRBV7-4 and TRBJ2-7, with 9 bases fitting TRBD1. J gave up 2 bases and V 2 bases, and 16 bases lay outside the gene matches. Germline V gene sequence: CDR1 SGHVT, CDR2 SQSDAQ. The CDR3 contains 19 residues. The CDR3 loop reads CASSLLGTGCAEGTYEQYF. Written as DNA, the CDR3 is TGTGCCAGCAGCTTACTTGGGACAGGGTGCGCGGAGGGGACCTACGAGCAGTACTTC.

V is TRBV18 and J is TRBJ2-7; the match to TRBD1 covers 8 bases. The CDR3 runs 16 residues. Germline CDR1 is KGHSH and CDR2 is LQKENI. V lost 3 bases and J lost 3; bases outside the gene matches: 10. CDR3 coding DNA: TGTGCCAGCTCACCCCTGGGACAGGAGCTTATCTACGAGCAGTACTTC. This codes for CASSPLGQELIYEQYF.

This CDR3 is CASLSIASGELFF. The CDR3 bases are TGTGCCAGCCTCTCGATAGCCTCCGGGGAGCTGTTTTTT. The chain carries TRBV2 and TRBJ2-2; D is uncertain. Trimming pared 8 bases from V and 6 bases from J, leaving 13 bases between. The CDR3 covers 13 residues. CDR1 and CDR2 from the germline V gene are SNHLY and FYNNEI.

This clone was observed a few times. The chain links TRBV27 to TRBJ2-1, with D possibly matching TRBD2 (5 bases). Germline V gene data show CDR1 as MNHEY and CDR2 as SMNVEV (reference sequence). The CDR3 spans 16 residues. V lost 2 bases and J lost 8, with 19 bases in between. The CDR3: CASSLPGITDGDEQFF. The CDR3 bases are TGTGCCAGCAGTTTACCCGGGATTACCGATGGGGATGAGCAGTTCTTC.

The chain carries TRBV7-9 and TRBJ2-5; a weak D match, TRBD1 (5 bases). Judging by the DNA end, TRBJ2-7 fits better; the J call may be wrong. CDR3 size: 15 residues. Germline V gives CDR1 SEHNR, CDR2 FQNEAQ (reference sequence). In DNA form, the CDR3 reads TGTGCCAGCAGCCTCCGTGGACACTTTTGGCACGAGCAGTACTTC. Protein sequence: CASSLRGHFWHEQYF.

V and J are TRBV6-5 and TRBJ2-1; D might be TRBD1 (6 bases). Trimming took 2 bases from V and 6 from J, leaving 14 bases between them. The CDR3 has 15 amino acids. Germline loops: CDR1 MNHEY, CDR2 SVGAGI. The CDR3 sequence is CASSYRPGHRNEQFF. CDR3 bases: TGTGCCAGCAGTTACCGACCGGGACACCGCAATGAGCAGTTCTTC.

J is TRBJ2-2 and V is TRBV9; 8 bases map to TRBD2. J lost 0 bases, V lost 4 bases, and 5 bases had no gene match. Germline V gives CDR1 SGDLS, CDR2 YYNGEE. This CDR3 region has 16 residues. The DNA of the CDR3 is TGTGCCAGCAGCCCAGCGGGAGTTGCGAACACCGGGGAGCTGTTTTTT. It encodes CASSPAGVANTGELFF.

The chain carries TRBV6-1 and TRBJ1-2, with 8 bases that match TRBD1. The CDR3 runs to 15 residues. Germline V gives CDR1 MNHNS, CDR2 SASEGT. V shed 1 base, J shed 5 bases, and the junction held 6 bases outside the gene matches. The CDR3 sequence: CASSEVAGQGYGYTF. The CDR3 region has the DNA TGTGCCAGCAGTGAAGTGGCAGGACAGGGTTATGGCTACACCTTC.

V usage is TRBV28 and J usage is TRBJ1-2, with D maybe TRBD1 (6 bases). The CDR3 extends over 16 amino acids. Germline V CDR1 and CDR2: MDHEN, SYDVKM. V was cut by 2 bases and J by 4 bases, with 17 bases left in between. The CDR3 region has the DNA TGTGCCAGCAGTTTACCGCCTAACAGGGAACTCTATGGCTACACCTTC. This sequence encodes CASSLPPNRELYGYTF.

This CDR3 is CASSQPWTSTKETQYF. The CDR3, as DNA: TGTGCCAGCAGCCAGCCCTGGACTAGTACTAAAGAGACCCAGTACTTC. This rearrangement joins TRBV11-2 to TRBJ2-5; 7 bases line up with TRBD2. Germline CDR1 reads SGHAT; CDR2 reads FQNNGV. Germline trimming cut 5 bases from V and 3 bases from J; bases unmatched to any gene: 12. The CDR3 consists of 16 residues.

As to this clone: At one end the junction does not follow the germline gene, possibly because of a read error. This chain connects TRBV6-5 to TRBJ2-4, with D possibly TRBD1 on 7 matching bases. The CDR3 extends over 15 amino acids. Germline lookup yields CDR1 MNHEY and CDR2 SVGAGI. The CDR3 nucleotides are TGTGCCAGCAGTCTGGGACAGAGCGGGTTAAACAGTCAGTACTTC. Protein product: CASSLGQSGLNSQYF.

The rearrangement uses TRBV15 and TRBJ1-1; 9 nucleotides align to TRBD1. Germline loops: CDR1 LNHNV, CDR2 YYDKDF (reference sequence). The CDR3 has 16 amino acids. Trimming cost V 5 bases and J 8 bases; bases outside gene matches: 15. The CDR3 protein is CATSPRQGEGTKEAFF. In DNA, the CDR3 is TGTGCCACCAGCCCTCGACAGGGGGAAGGTACTAAAGAAGCTTTCTTT.

The rearrangement joins TRBV12-5 to TRBJ2-5; TRBD2 matches 10 bases. Germline lookup yields CDR1 LGHNT and CDR2 FRNRAP. This CDR3 contains 19 residues. Trimming cost V 0 bases and J 1 base; bases outside gene matches: 11. In DNA, the CDR3 is TGTGCTAGTGGTTTGGTAATTTTTCTAGCGGGAGTGCCCCAAGAGACCCAGTACTTC. Protein sequence: CASGLVIFLAGVPQETQYF.

The V gene is TRBV28, the J gene TRBJ1-5; tentatively, D is TRBD1 (5 bases). V was shortened by 6 bases and J by 3 bases, with 15 bases between the two germline ends. The CDR3 runs 15 residues. The germline V gene encodes CDR1 MDHEN and CDR2 SYDVKM. The CDR3 DNA follows: TGTGCCAGCAGAGAAACAGGTGTTTCCAATCAGCCCCAGCATTTT. This gives the protein CASRETGVSNQPQHF.

This clone has a single count. This chain joins TRBV4-1 and TRBJ2-1; D perhaps matches TRBD2 (7 bases). V was cut by 4 bases and J by 4 bases, with 29 bases left in between. This CDR3 region has 20 residues. CDR1 and CDR2 (germline): MGHRA, YSYEKL. CDR3 coding DNA: TGCGCCAGCAGCCCCCACCTAGCGGAGCCGCTGGAGGGGGGTTACAATGAGCAGTTCTTC. As protein: CASSPHLAEPLEGGYNEQFF.

The CDR3 protein is CASSVGHHPQETQYF. For the CDR3, the DNA is TGCGCCAGCAGCGTGGGACATCACCCCCAAGAGACCCAGTACTTC. This chain joins TRBV5-1 and TRBJ2-5, with D maybe TRBD1 (6 bases). The V gene lost 4 bases and the J gene lost 1 base, with 14 bases spanning the gap. CDR3 length: 15 residues. The V gene's germline CDR1 is SGHRS and CDR2 YFSETQ.